Included here is one T cell receptor (beta chain) sequence, with context. What it binds is unknown. This entry is derived from a study of immune evolution from preneoplasia to lung adenocarcinoma. Study-level information: HLA loss of heterozygosity: 6% to 7.5% AIS, less than 18% MIA, roughly 35% ADC, none AAH.

Study results and limitations: Clonality was highest in normal lung, lower in later-stage lesions apparently. KRAS-mutant nodules had the highest T cell clonality.

Data came from immunoSEQ multiplex PCR; TCRdb stores just in-frame clones and leaves some out. The sample has about 8,300 clones; roughly four fifths are singletons. Per germline, CDR1 MDHEN and CDR2 SYDVKM. Trimming removed 3 bases from V and 0 bases from J, with 12 bases in between. This CDR3 region has 16 residues. Specimen: FFPE invasive lung adenocarcinoma tissue. The rearrangement joins TRBV28 to TRBJ1-5; D gene ambiguous. The receptor was derived from a person aged 50 or older with lung adenocarcinoma. In nucleotides, the CDR3 is TGTGCCAGCAGTTTTGGCAGATTCTATAGCAATCAGCCCCAGCATTTT. This translates into CASSFGRFYSNQPQHF.